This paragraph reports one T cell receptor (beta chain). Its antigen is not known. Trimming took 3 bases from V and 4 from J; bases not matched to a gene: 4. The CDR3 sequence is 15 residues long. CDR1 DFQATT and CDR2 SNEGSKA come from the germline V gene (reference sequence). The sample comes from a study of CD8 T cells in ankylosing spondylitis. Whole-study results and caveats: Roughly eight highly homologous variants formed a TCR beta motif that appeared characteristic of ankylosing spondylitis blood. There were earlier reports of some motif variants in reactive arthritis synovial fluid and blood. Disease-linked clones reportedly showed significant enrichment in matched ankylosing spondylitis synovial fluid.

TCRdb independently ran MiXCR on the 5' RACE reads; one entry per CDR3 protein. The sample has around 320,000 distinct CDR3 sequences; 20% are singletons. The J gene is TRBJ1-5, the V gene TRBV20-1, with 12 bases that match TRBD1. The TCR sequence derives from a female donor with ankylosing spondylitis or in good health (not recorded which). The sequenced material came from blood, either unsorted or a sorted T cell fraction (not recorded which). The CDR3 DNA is TGCAGTGCTAGGGGGACAGGGGGCTGGAATCAGCCCCAGCATTTT. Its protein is CSARGTGGWNQPQHF.